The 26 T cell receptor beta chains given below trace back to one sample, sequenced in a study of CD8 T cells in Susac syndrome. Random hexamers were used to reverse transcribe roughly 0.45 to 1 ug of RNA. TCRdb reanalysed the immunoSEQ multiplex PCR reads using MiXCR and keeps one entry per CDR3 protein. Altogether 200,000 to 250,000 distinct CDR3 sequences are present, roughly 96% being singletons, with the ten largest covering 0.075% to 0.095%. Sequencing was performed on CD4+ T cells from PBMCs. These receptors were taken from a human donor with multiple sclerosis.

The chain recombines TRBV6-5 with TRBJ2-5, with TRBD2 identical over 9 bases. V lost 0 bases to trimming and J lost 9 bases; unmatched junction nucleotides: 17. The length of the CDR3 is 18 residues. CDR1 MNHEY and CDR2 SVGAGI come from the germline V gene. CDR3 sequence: CASSYSEPLTSGFVAQYF. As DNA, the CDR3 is TGTGCCAGCAGTTACTCCGAGCCGCTGACTAGCGGTTTCGTGGCCCAGTACTTC.

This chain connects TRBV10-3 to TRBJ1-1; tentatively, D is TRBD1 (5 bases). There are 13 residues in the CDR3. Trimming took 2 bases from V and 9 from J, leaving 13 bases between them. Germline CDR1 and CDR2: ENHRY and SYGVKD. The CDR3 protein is CAISEETVAKAFF. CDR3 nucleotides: TGTGCCATCAGTGAGGAGACAGTCGCTAAAGCTTTCTTT.

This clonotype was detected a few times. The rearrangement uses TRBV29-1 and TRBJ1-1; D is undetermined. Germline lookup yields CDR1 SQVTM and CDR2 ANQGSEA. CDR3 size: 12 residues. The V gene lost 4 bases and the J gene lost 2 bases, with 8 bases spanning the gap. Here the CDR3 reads CSVARGNTEAFF. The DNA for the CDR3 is TGCAGCGTTGCTCGAGGAAACACTGAAGCTTTCTTT.

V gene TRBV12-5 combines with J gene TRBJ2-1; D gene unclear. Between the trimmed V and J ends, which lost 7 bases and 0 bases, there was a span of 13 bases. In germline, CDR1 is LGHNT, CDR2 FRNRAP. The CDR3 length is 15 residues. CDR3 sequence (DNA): TGTGCTAGTGCCCCAGCCAGGAGCTCCTACAATGAGCAGTTCTTC. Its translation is CASAPARSSYNEQFF. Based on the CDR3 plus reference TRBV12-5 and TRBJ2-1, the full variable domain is DARVTQTPRHKVTEMGQEVTMRCQPILGHNTVFWYRQTMMQGLELLAYFRNRAPLDDSGMPKDRFSAEMPDATLATLKIQPSEPRDSAVYFCASAPARSSYNEQFFGPGTRLTVL.

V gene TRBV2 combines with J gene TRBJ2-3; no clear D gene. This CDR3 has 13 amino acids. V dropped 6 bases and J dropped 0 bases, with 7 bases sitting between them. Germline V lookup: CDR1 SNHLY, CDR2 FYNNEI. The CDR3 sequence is CASRTTSTDTQYF. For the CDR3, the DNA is TGTGCCAGCAGGACCACTAGCACAGATACGCAGTATTTT.

The CDR3 reads CASSTRIPGEQYF. Here the CDR3 DNA reads TGTGCCAGCAGTACGCGGATCCCGGGGGAGCAGTACTTC. The J gene is TRBJ2-7, the V gene TRBV28; D may be TRBD2 (5 bases). V was trimmed by 5 bases and J by 7 bases, leaving 15 bases between them. This CDR3 is built from 13 residues. Germline V lookup: CDR1 MDHEN, CDR2 SYDVKM.

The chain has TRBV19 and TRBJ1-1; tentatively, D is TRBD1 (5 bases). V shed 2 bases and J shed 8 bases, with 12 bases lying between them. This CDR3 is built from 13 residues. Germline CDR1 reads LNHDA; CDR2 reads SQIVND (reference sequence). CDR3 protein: CASSIPTRGEAFF. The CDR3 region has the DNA TGTGCCAGTAGTATACCGACGCGGGGGGAAGCTTTCTTT.

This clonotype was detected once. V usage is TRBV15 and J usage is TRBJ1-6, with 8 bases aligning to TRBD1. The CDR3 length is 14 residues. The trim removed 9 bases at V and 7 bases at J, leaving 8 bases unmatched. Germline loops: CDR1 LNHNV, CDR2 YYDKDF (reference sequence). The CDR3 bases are TGTGCCACGCAGGGGGCGGTCACAAATTCACCCCTCCACTTT. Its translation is CATQGAVTNSPLHF.

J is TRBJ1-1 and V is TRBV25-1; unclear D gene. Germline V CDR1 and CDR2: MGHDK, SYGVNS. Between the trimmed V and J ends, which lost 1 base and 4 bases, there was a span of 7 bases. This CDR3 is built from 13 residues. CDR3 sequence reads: CASSELVRTEAFF. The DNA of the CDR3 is TGTGCCAGCAGTGAATTGGTTCGCACTGAAGCTTTCTTT. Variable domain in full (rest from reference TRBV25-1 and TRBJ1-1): EADIYQTPRYLVIGTGKKITLECSQTMGHDKMYWYQQDPGMELHLIHYSYGVNSTEKGDLSSESTVSRIRTEHFPLTLESARPSHTSQYLCASSELVRTEAFFGQGTRLTVV.

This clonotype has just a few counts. CDR3 residues: CASSQGSYNEQFF. Here the CDR3 DNA reads TGTGCCAGCAGCCAAGGGTCCTACAATGAGCAGTTCTTC. This chain joins TRBV3-1 and TRBJ2-1; unclear D gene. The germline V gene has CDR1 LGHDT and CDR2 YNNKEL (reference sequence). V was shortened by 1 base and J by 1 base, with 2 bases between the two germline ends. There are 13 residues in the CDR3.

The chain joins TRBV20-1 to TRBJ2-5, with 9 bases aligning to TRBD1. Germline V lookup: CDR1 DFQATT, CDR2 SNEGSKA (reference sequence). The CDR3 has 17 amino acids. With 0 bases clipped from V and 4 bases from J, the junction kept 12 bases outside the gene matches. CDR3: CSARENPGQGGLETQYF. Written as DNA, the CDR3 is TGCAGTGCTAGAGAAAATCCGGGACAGGGAGGGCTAGAGACCCAGTACTTC.

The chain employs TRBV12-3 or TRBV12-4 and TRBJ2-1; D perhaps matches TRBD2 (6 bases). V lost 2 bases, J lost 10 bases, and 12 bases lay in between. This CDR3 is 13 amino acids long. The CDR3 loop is CASSLKRAGEQFF. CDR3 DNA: TGTGCCAGCAGTTTAAAGAGGGCGGGGGAGCAGTTCTTC.

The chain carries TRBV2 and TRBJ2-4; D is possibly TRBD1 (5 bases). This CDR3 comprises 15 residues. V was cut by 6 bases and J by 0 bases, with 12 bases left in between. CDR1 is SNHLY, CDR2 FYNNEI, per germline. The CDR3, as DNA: TGTGCCAGCAGCGACAGAAGTCTAGCCAAAAACATTCAGTACTTC. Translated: CASSDRSLAKNIQYF.

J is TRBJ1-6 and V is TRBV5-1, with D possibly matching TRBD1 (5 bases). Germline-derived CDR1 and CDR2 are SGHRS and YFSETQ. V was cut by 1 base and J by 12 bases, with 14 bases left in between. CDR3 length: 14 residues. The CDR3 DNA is TGCGCCAGCAGCTTGTCGGGGGATGTAGGACCCCTCCACTTT. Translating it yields CASSLSGDVGPLHF.

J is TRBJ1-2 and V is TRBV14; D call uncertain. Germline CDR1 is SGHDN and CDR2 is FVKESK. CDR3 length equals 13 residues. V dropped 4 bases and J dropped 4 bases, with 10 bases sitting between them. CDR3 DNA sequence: TGTGCCAGCAGCCCTATTGGACCCTATGGCTACACCTTC. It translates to CASSPIGPYGYTF.

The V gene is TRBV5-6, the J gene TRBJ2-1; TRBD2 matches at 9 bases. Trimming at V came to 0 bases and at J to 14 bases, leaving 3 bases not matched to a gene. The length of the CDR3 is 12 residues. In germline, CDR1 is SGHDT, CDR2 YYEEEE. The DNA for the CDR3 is TGTGCCAGCAGCTTGGTGGCGGGGGGGGAGTTCTTC. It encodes CASSLVAGGEFF.

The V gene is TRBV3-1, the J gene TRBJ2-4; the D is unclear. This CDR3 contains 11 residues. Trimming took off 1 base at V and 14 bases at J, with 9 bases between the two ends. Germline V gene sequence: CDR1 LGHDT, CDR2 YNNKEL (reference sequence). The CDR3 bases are TGTGCCAGCAGCCAAGGGCGGCAAGAGTACTTC. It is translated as CASSQGRQEYF.

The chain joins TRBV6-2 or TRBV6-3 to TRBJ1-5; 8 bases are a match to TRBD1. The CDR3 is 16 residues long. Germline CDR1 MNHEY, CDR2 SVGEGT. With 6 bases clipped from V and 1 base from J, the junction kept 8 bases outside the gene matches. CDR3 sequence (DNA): TGTGCCAGCAGCGACCCAGGGGGCCGAAGCAATCAGCCCCAGCATTTT. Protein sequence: CASSDPGGRSNQPQHF.

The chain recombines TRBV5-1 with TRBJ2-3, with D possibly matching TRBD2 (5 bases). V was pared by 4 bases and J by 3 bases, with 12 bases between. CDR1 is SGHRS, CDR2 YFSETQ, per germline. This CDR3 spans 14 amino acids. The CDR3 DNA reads TGCGCCAGCAGCGTCGTCCCGGGGACAGATACGCAGTATTTT. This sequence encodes CASSVVPGTDTQYF.

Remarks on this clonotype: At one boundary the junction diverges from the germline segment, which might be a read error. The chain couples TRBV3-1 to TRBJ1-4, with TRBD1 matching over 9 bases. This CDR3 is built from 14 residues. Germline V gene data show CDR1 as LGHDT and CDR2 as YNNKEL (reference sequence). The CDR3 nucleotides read TGTGCCAGCAAGGGGACAGGGACTAGTGAAAAACTGTTTTTT. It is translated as CASKGTGTSEKLFF.

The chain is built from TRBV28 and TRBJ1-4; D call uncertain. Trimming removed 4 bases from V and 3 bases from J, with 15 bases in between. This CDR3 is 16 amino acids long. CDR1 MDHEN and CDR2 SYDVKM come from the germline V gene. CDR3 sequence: CASSSTARRSNEKLFF. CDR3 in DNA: TGTGCCAGCAGTTCCACGGCAAGGAGGTCTAATGAAAAACTGTTTTTT.

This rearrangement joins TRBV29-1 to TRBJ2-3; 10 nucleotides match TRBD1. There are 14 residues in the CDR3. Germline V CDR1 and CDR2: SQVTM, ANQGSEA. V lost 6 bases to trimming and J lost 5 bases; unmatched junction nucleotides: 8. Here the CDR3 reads CSVTGQGRQDTQYF. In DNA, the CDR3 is TGCAGCGTAACGGGACAGGGGCGCCAAGATACGCAGTATTTT.

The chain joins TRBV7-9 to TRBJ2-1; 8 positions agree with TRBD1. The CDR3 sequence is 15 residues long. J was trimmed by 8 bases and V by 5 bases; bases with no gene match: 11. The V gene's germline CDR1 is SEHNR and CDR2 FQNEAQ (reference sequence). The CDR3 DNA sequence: TGTGCCAGCAGCACCGGGACAGGTCCAATCGATGAGCAGTTCTTC. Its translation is CASSTGTGPIDEQFF.

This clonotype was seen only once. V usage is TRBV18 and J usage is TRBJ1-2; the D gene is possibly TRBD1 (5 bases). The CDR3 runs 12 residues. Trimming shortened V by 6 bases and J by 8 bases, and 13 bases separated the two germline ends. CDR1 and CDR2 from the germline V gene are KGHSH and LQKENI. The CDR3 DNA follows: TGTGCCAGCTCCCCGGGGGAAGACGGCTACACCTTC. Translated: CASSPGEDGYTF.

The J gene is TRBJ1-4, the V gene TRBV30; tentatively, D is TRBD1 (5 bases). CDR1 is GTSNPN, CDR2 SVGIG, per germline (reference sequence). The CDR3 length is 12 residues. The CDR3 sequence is CARGLLNEKLFF. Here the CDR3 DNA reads TGTGCGCGGGGACTTCTTAATGAAAAACTGTTTTTT.

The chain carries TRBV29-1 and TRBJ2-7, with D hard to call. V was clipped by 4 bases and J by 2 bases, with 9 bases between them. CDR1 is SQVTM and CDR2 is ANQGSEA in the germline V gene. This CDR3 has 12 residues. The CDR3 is CSVVGYPYEQYF. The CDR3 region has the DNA TGCAGCGTTGTAGGATATCCCTACGAGCAGTACTTC.